This entry is about one T cell receptor beta chain. The specificity of this receptor is unknown. No base qualities exist here, and no much larger clone lies one base off it. The immunoSEQ kit was used, according to the manufacturer's recommendations, to generate TCR beta libraries from genomic DNA. Library preparation used a first multiplex PCR with proprietary primers, then a second PCR adding unique barcodes, with bead cleanups after each round. Each sample batch included a kit-provided positive control reaction and a negative control reaction. The final libraries were assessed on an Agilent 4200 TapeStation D1000 ScreenTape, pooled by volume, and quantified by qPCR. Sequencing ran on an Illumina NextSeq500 with a MidOutput 150-cycle cartridge, using 156 Read1 and 15 Index1 cycles with kit custom primers. The pooled library was loaded at around 0.98 pM, with an approximately 20% PhiX control spiked in. From the authors' description of their analysis: The vendor-processed data were analyzed in R, and a clonotype was defined as all T cells that share the same CDR3 nucleotide sequence. In the clone abundance analyses, frequencies were normalized to the 10,000 most abundant clones in each sample. Public T cell clones, which averaged fewer than five per sample, were excluded before analysis. A difference in abundance of at least 32-fold between compartments was used to define tumor-enriched and baseline blood-enriched clonotypes. A beta-binomial differential abundance model was used to identify clonotypes that expanded or contracted between blood time points. Similarity between tumor and blood repertoires was quantified using the Baroni-Urbani and Buser coefficient, and groups were compared with two-tailed Wilcoxon tests in R. The immuneACCESS repertoire file appears here via TCRdb, limited to in-frame rearrangements. These files lack a portion of the clones; in checked studies, under half of the deficit traces to unresolved V genes, and the cause of the others is not known. V, J and clone size were drawn from that table, and D and trimming were deduced from the DNA. Recorded for this sample are around 100,000 clones; 80% to 90% of them occurred a single time. Of the sample, approximately 6.9% falls within the top ten clones.

The source of the sample is a study of radiation and T cells in renal cell carcinoma (dated by TCRdb to about 2020). Concerning the study at large: TCR beta sequencing covered 50 to 55 samples in total, comprising roughly 26 tumors and 27 peripheral blood samples. The final blood draw was performed at 4 weeks after radiation, at the same time as nephrectomy. In the approximately 58 samples combined, around 3.9 million unique CDR3 nucleotide sequences were found, encoding roughly 3,000,000 unique CDR3 amino acid sequences. What the authors observed across the whole study: Because pretreatment tumor biopsies were not available, the study could not determine whether clonotypes were already present within the tumor at baseline. Tracking of blood repertoire dynamics stopped at around 4 weeks after treatment, with no follow-up past that point. Because the trial had a single-armed design, the trial could not examine how radiation dose or scheduling affected the TCR repertoire. An increase in top tumor clonotypes in blood was observed from baseline to 2 weeks post-radiation, followed by contraction by 4 weeks, which was taken to suggest transient expansion of tumor-resident clones.

The meaning of the sample's time point label: blood 4 weeks post-SBRT, at nephrectomy. According to the study, the label for this sample's treatment or condition signals: 15 Gy SBRT to primary tumor, nephrectomy 4 weeks later. Samples came from a clinical trial, in which primary renal cell carcinomas received 15 Gy stereotactic body radiation therapy followed by nephrectomy 4 weeks later. Serial peripheral blood from radiation-treated patients was sampled at baseline, 2 weeks and 4 weeks after SBRT to track tumor-enriched clonotypes. Every patient had renal cell carcinoma of clear cell pathology. The QIAamp DNA Blood Mini Kit (Qiagen) was used to prepare genomic DNA for TCR sequencing. The analyses included just those samples that passed every quality control check. The receptor comes from a man aged 55-75 years with renal cell carcinoma. The sample was blood, taken from a patient whose treatment included radiotherapy and nephrectomy.

The DNA sequence is TGTGCCAGCAGCTTGGTCTACAATGAGCAGTTCTTC. It is translated as CASSLVYNEQFF. This chain joins TRBV5-4 to TRBJ2-1, with the D segment identity uncertain. V and J lose 0 bases and 3 bases, and a span of 1 base separates them. Via the germline V gene (reference sequence), CDR1 is SGHNT and CDR2 YYREEE. Spanning cysteine to phenylalanine, the CDR3 consists of 12 amino acids. Kept here is only the CDR3 DNA, which spans 36 bases and is read in frame from base 1.